This T cell receptor (beta chain) emerged from a study of cytomegalovirus exposure and HLA in healthy donors. Measured with immunoSEQ multiplex PCR; TCRdb has only the in-frame clones, and not every one. This sample has approximately 220,000 clones, with over 80% found just once. Study-level results: The investigators catalogued 164 TCR beta chains as cytomegalovirus-associated. In vitro assays verified that a few CMV-associated chains recognized CMV antigens specifically.

A remark on this clone: Its antigen is unknown.

J lost 5 bases, V lost 0 bases, and 1 base had no gene match. This CDR3 contains 14 residues. Germline loops: CDR1 SGHDT, CDR2 YYEEEE. This chain joins TRBV5-6 and TRBJ1-5; 8 bases map to TRBD1. Sequencing input: PBMCs. The sequence derives from a woman under 30 in good health and CMV-seronegative. The CDR3 DNA reads as TGTGCCAGCAGCTTGGGGACAGGGCATCAGCCCCAGCATTTT. It specifies CASSLGTGHQPQHF.